This entry features one T cell receptor beta chain sequence. Its antigen is undetermined. TCRdb redid the calling of the RT-PCR reads with MiXCR, one entry per CDR3 protein. This table holds about 180,000 distinct CDR3 sequences, around a tenth found once. These data originate in a study of response to subunit inactivated influenza vaccine. Findings of the study overall: The authors proposed limited new T cell recruitment per seasonal influenza vaccination.

Germline lookup yields CDR1 LNHNV and CDR2 YYDKDF (reference sequence). The CDR3 totals 14 residues. Trimming pared 0 bases from V and 4 bases from J, leaving 9 bases between. This specimen was CD8+ T cells sorted from PBMCs, taken roughly 24 months after vaccination. This rearrangement joins TRBV15 to TRBJ2-5; D perhaps matches TRBD2 (5 bases). The receptor was isolated from a man between 50 and 69 years old who received an inactivated influenza vaccine. CDR3 in DNA: TGTGCCACCAGCAGAGATCGGAGGTTAGAGACCCAGTACTTC. Encoded protein: CATSRDRRLETQYF.